Presented here are 28 T cell receptor beta chains from one specimen sequenced in a study of CD8 T cells in ankylosing spondylitis. TCRdb analysed the 5' RACE reads with MiXCR anew, one entry per CDR3 protein. The table lists approximately 240,000 distinct CDR3 sequences, roughly 10% of them singletons. Sequencing was carried out using blood, either unsorted or a sorted T cell fraction (not recorded which). The receptors were gathered from a male donor with ankylosing spondylitis or in good health (not recorded which).

The rearrangement joins TRBV28 to TRBJ2-3; TRBD1 aligns across 10 bases. The CDR3 contains 15 residues. The germline CDR1 and CDR2 sequences are MDHEN and SYDVKM. V shed 8 bases, J shed 0 bases, and the junction held 5 bases outside the gene matches. CDR3 in amino acids: CASLKGQGSTDTQYF. The CDR3 region has the DNA TGTGCCAGCCTAAAGGGACAGGGGAGCACAGATACGCAGTATTTT.

This clonotype was counted at least ten times. This CDR3 is CASSLTDPSNYGYTF. CDR3 bases: TGCGCCAGCAGCTTGACCGATCCTTCTAACTATGGCTACACCTTC. V is TRBV5-1 and J is TRBJ1-2; D remains ambiguous. CDR1 and CDR2 (germline): SGHRS, YFSETQ. The CDR3 is 15 amino acids. V was trimmed by 1 base and J by 0 bases, leaving 10 bases between them. The entire variable domain, with the rest obtained from reference TRBV5-1 and TRBJ1-2, is as follows: KAGVTQTPRYLIKTRGQQVTLSCSPISGHRSVSWYQQTPGQGLQFLFEYFSETQRNKGNFPGRFSGRQFSNSRSEMNVSTLELGDSALYLCASSLTDPSNYGYTFGSGTRLTVV.

This clonotype was detected many times. V and J are TRBV5-1 and TRBJ1-1; possible D gene TRBD1, 5 bases. Germline V gene sequence: CDR1 SGHRS, CDR2 YFSETQ. The V and J ends lost 5 bases and 4 bases respectively, with 15 bases between them. The CDR3 length is 14 residues. The CDR3 region has the DNA TGCGCCAGCAGTACTGGGGCTTGGGGCACTGAAGCTTTCTTT. Translated, it gives CASSTGAWGTEAFF.

This clonotype was found many times. The V gene is TRBV4-1, the J gene TRBJ2-3; tentative D call: TRBD2 (5 bases). The end of the DNA is better explained by TRBJ2-5, so the J call may be wrong. Germline V CDR1 and CDR2: MGHRA, YSYEKL. This CDR3 has 12 amino acids. The CDR3 coding sequence is TGCGCCAGCAGCCCACGGGGTGGGACCCAGTACTTC. Translated, it gives CASSPRGGTQYF.

The table lists this clonotype with many counts. The chain employs TRBV20-1 and TRBJ2-1; TRBD1 matches at 10 bases. The CDR3 length is 17 residues. In germline, CDR1 is DFQATT, CDR2 SNEGSKA (reference sequence). V trimming: 6 bases; J trimming: 4 bases; junction bases outside the gene matches: 15. CDR3 sequence reads: CSAQGQSRDRGYNEQFF. Written as DNA, the CDR3 is TGCAGTGCGCAGGGGCAGTCCAGGGACAGGGGATACAATGAGCAGTTCTTC.

This clonotype was detected ten times or more. The chain uses TRBV6-1 and TRBJ1-6, with D hard to call. The CDR3 covers 14 residues. The germline V gene has CDR1 MNHNS and CDR2 SASEGT. The V and J ends lost 6 bases and 7 bases respectively, with 13 bases between them. The CDR3 region has the DNA TGTGCCAGCAGGACGGGCTTACTGAATTCACCCCTCCACTTT. It yields the protein CASRTGLLNSPLHF.

This clonotype has at least ten counts. The chain uses TRBV5-1 and TRBJ2-2; perhaps TRBD1 as D (5 bases). V dropped 0 bases and J dropped 5 bases, with 11 bases sitting between them. Per the germline V gene, CDR1 is SGHRS and CDR2 is YFSETQ. The CDR3 covers 15 residues. In DNA, the CDR3 is TGCGCCAGCAGCTTGGCCGCAGGGTCGACCGGGGAGCTGTTTTTT. It yields the protein CASSLAAGSTGELFF.

In regard to this clonotype: A much larger clone differs by one base, so this may be a read error. The V gene is TRBV9, the J gene TRBJ2-2; D is ambiguous. Germline V CDR1 and CDR2: SGDLS, YYNGEE. This CDR3 is built from 12 residues. Here the CDR3 reads CTSSVHDGELFF. In DNA form, the CDR3 reads TGTACCAGCAGCGTCCATGACGGGGAGCTGTTTTTT.

This clonotype was counted many times. The J gene is TRBJ2-6, the V gene TRBV6-1, with TRBD1 matching over 8 bases. The CDR3 is made up of 15 amino acids. The germline CDR1 and CDR2 sequences are MNHNS and SASEGT. J gave up 6 bases and V 4 bases, and 5 bases lay outside the gene matches. The CDR3 sequence: CASSGSGGLANVLTF. In DNA form, the CDR3 reads TGTGCCAGCAGTGGATCAGGGGGCTTGGCCAACGTCCTGACTTTC.

This clonotype has ten or more counts. The chain couples TRBV5-1 to TRBJ2-2; a weak D match, TRBD1 (6 bases). Deletions cut 0 bases from V and 6 bases from J, with 12 bases between. CDR3 size: 15 residues. Germline CDR1 reads SGHRS; CDR2 reads YFSETQ. CDR3 in amino acids: CASSLAYRAAGELFF. The CDR3 nucleotides read TGCGCCAGCAGCTTGGCGTACAGGGCCGCCGGGGAGCTGTTTTTT. The variable domain in full, completed from reference TRBV5-1 and TRBJ2-2, reads KAGVTQTPRYLIKTRGQQVTLSCSPISGHRSVSWYQQTPGQGLQFLFEYFSETQRNKGNFPGRFSGRQFSNSRSEMNVSTLELGDSALYLCASSLAYRAAGELFFGEGSRLTVL.

The chain uses TRBV27 and TRBJ2-2, with unresolved D. The CDR3 is 15 residues long. CDR1 MNHEY and CDR2 SMNVEV come from the germline V gene (reference sequence). V lost 2 bases to trimming and J lost 3 bases, with 10 bases between them. The CDR3: CASSLGYSDTGELFF. CDR3 coding DNA: TGTGCCAGCAGTTTAGGGTACTCGGACACCGGGGAGCTGTTTTTT.

This clonotype showed up many times. The genes are TRBV2 and TRBJ1-1; D is unresolved. CDR1 SNHLY and CDR2 FYNNEI come from the germline V gene. V lost 5 bases, J lost 0 bases, and 4 bases lay in between. The CDR3 extends over 12 amino acids. The DNA for the CDR3 is TGTGCCAGCAGTACAATGAACACTGAAGCTTTCTTT. This sequence encodes CASSTMNTEAFF.

This clonotype was seen a few times. The CDR3 sequence is CASSFKHGGGELFF. Here the CDR3 DNA reads TGTGCCAGCAGCTTTAAGCACGGTGGCGGGGAGCTGTTTTTT. The chain recombines TRBV7-7 with TRBJ2-2; D gene ambiguous. Germline CDR1 is SSHAT and CDR2 is FNYEAQ (reference sequence). The length of the CDR3 is 14 residues. The V end was cut by 3 bases, the J end by 7 bases, with 12 bases between.

At least ten counts were recorded for this clonotype. This chain connects TRBV29-1 to TRBJ1-5; D possibly corresponds to TRBD1 (5 bases). The germline V and J ends were trimmed by 8 bases and 3 bases, with 8 bases remaining between them. The CDR3 sequence is 11 residues long. In germline, CDR1 is SQVTM, CDR2 ANQGSEA. CDR3 protein: CSLTDNQPQHF. The CDR3 DNA follows: TGCAGCCTGACAGACAATCAGCCCCAGCATTTT. The whole variable domain, remainder taken from reference TRBV29-1 and TRBJ1-5, is SAVISQKPSRDICQRGTSLTIQCQVDSQVTMMFWYRQQPGQSLTLIATANQGSEATYESGFVIDKFPISRPNLTFSTLTVSNMSPEDSSIYLCSLTDNQPQHFGDGTRLSIL.

At least ten counts were recorded for this clonotype. The CDR3 here is CSVVGFDVAYNEQFF. The DNA for the CDR3 is TGCAGCGTTGTAGGATTTGACGTGGCCTACAATGAGCAGTTCTTC. The V gene is TRBV29-1, the J gene TRBJ2-1; no definite D call. The CDR3 is 15 amino acids. From germline, CDR1 is SQVTM and CDR2 ANQGSEA. V was pared by 4 bases and J by 2 bases, with 15 bases between.

This clonotype was picked up a small number of times. V is TRBV18 and J is TRBJ2-1; 10 bases are a match to TRBD1. Germline loops: CDR1 KGHSH, CDR2 LQKENI. This CDR3 region has 13 residues. V was pared by 3 bases and J by 12 bases, with 5 bases of the junction left unmatched. The chain's CDR3 is CASSPGTGVAQFF. The CDR3 coding sequence is TGTGCCAGCTCACCGGGGACAGGGGTCGCGCAGTTCTTC. Complete variable domain (other parts from reference TRBV18 and TRBJ2-1): NAGVMQNPRHLVRRRGQEARLRCSPMKGHSHVYWYRQLPEEGLKFMVYLQKENIIDESGMPKERFSAEFPKEGPSILRIQQVVRGDSAAYFCASSPGTGVAQFFGPGTRLTVL.

This clonotype was found many times. The V call is TRBV5-1, the J call TRBJ2-3, with a tentative D call TRBD1 (5 bases). CDR3 length: 15 amino acids. Germline V gene sequence: CDR1 SGHRS, CDR2 YFSETQ. V lost 2 bases and J 4 bases, leaving 14 bases between the germline ends. The CDR3 reads CASSLPTPGSDTQYF. CDR3 DNA: TGCGCCAGCAGCTTACCGACCCCAGGGTCAGATACGCAGTATTTT.

This clonotype appeared many times. The chain carries TRBV2 and TRBJ2-5; tentatively, D is TRBD2 (6 bases). The germline CDR1 and CDR2 sequences are SNHLY and FYNNEI. Between the trimmed V and J ends, which lost 4 bases and 5 bases, there was a span of 11 bases. The CDR3 length is 13 residues. The CDR3 nucleotides read TGTGCCAGCAGTGGGACTATTGCGGAGACCCAGTACTTC. The encoded protein is CASSGTIAETQYF.

The gene calls are TRBV10-3 and TRBJ1-1; 10 nucleotides agree with TRBD1. Germline CDR1 reads ENHRY; CDR2 reads SYGVKD. The CDR3 consists of 14 residues. V was clipped by 10 bases and J by 0 bases; unmatched bases: 5. The CDR3 DNA reads TGTGCCACCGACAGGGGGCTATTGAACACTGAAGCTTTCTTT. Protein sequence: CATDRGLLNTEAFF.

This clonotype showed up many times. The V call is TRBV10-3, the J call TRBJ2-1; D not certain. The CDR3 is made up of 13 amino acids. Trimming took 3 bases from V and 5 from J, leaving 8 bases between them. Germline values: CDR1 ENHRY, CDR2 SYGVKD. The CDR3 is CAISESRDNEQFF. CDR3 DNA sequence: TGTGCCATCAGTGAAAGTAGAGACAATGAGCAGTTCTTC.

There are a few counts of this clonotype. The genes are TRBV9 and TRBJ2-3; D ambiguous. Trimming took off 6 bases at V and 0 bases at J, with 11 bases between the two ends. This CDR3 is built from 14 residues. In germline, CDR1 is SGDLS, CDR2 YYNGEE. The chain's CDR3 is CASTPGSSTDTQYF. CDR3 sequence (DNA): TGTGCCAGCACCCCCGGCTCTAGCACAGATACGCAGTATTTT.

This clonotype was observed many times. This chain connects TRBV13 to TRBJ2-2; 10 nucleotides match TRBD1. Germline V gives CDR1 PRHDT, CDR2 FYEKMQ (reference sequence). The trim removed 7 bases at V and 6 bases at J, leaving 8 bases unmatched. The CDR3 has 15 amino acids. CDR3 sequence reads: CASTPGQGMAGELFF. The DNA of the CDR3 is TGTGCCAGCACCCCGGGACAGGGGATGGCCGGGGAGCTGTTTTTT. The entire variable domain, with the rest obtained from reference TRBV13 and TRBJ2-2, is as follows: AAGVIQSPRHLIKEKRETATLKCYPIPRHDTVYWYQQGPGQDPQFLISFYEKMQSDKGSIPDRFSAQQFSDYHSELNMSSLELGDSALYFCASTPGQGMAGELFFGEGSRLTVL.

The V call is TRBV18, the J call TRBJ2-5; TRBD1 agrees at 8 bases. The V and J ends lost 3 bases and 4 bases, in that order; junction bases with no gene match: 10. Germline CDR1 reads KGHSH; CDR2 reads LQKENI. The CDR3 covers 16 residues. The chain's CDR3 is CASSPTPKDRGETQYF. As DNA, the CDR3 is TGTGCCAGCTCACCGACTCCAAAAGACAGGGGAGAGACCCAGTACTTC.

This clonotype has ten or more counts. V and J are TRBV20-1 and TRBJ1-5, with a tentative D call TRBD1 (5 bases). The CDR3 spans 13 residues. Germline V gene lookup returns CDR1 DFQATT and CDR2 SNEGSKA (reference sequence). The germline V and J ends were trimmed by 3 bases and 7 bases, with 13 bases remaining between them. CDR3 coding DNA: TGCAGTGCTAGGTGGACGAGGGACCAGCCCCAGCATTTT. Amino acids: CSARWTRDQPQHF.

This clonotype occurred many times. This chain uses TRBV30 with TRBJ1-5; 10 nucleotides align to TRBD1. V shed 6 bases and J 5 bases; nucleotides not matched to a gene: 4. Germline V gives CDR1 GTSNPN, CDR2 SVGIG (reference sequence). The CDR3 extends over 13 amino acids. Here the CDR3 DNA reads TGTGCCTGCCGGACAGGGGGATATCAGCCCCAGCATTTT. Translated, it gives CACRTGGYQPQHF.

This clonotype was seen repeatedly, ten times or more. The rearrangement links TRBV14 to TRBJ2-1; D unclear. Germline CDR1 and CDR2: SGHDN and FVKESK. V was pared by 4 bases and J by 0 bases, with 16 bases between. The CDR3 totals 17 residues. The CDR3 nucleotides are TGTGCCAGCAGCCCGCTAGGAACGGCAAGCTCCTACAATGAGCAGTTCTTC. Its translation: CASSPLGTASSYNEQFF. The full variable domain, in which reference TRBV14 and TRBJ2-1 provide the parts outside the CDR3, is EAGVTQFPSHSVIEKGQTVTLRCDPISGHDNLYWYRRVMGKEIKFLLHFVKESKQDESGMPNNRFLAERTGGTYSTLKVQPAELEDSGVYFCASSPLGTASSYNEQFFGPGTRLTVL.

This clonotype was seen many times. In DNA, the CDR3 is TGTGCCAGCAGTTCAACGGCAGGTACCGGGGAGCTGTTTTTT. It specifies CASSSTAGTGELFF. The chain carries TRBV6-5 and TRBJ2-2; D is unclear. This CDR3 is built from 14 residues. Trimming took 4 bases from V and 5 from J, leaving 11 bases between them. In germline, CDR1 is MNHEY, CDR2 SVGAGI.

This clonotype was seen ten or more times. The genes are TRBV15 and TRBJ2-6; D gene unclear. This CDR3 spans 16 amino acids. The V and J ends lost 2 bases and 1 base respectively, with 9 bases between them. Germline V gives CDR1 LNHNV, CDR2 YYDKDF (reference sequence). The CDR3 DNA reads TGTGCCACCAGCAGAATTACGGTTTCTGGGGCCAACGTCCTGACTTTC. Its protein is CATSRITVSGANVLTF.